The 15 T cell receptor beta chains reported below all come from one sample, sequenced in a study of T-cell reconstitution after alpha-beta-depleted transplantation in children. For TCRbeta, the library was prepared with unique molecular identifiers. Each CDR3 protein is one row after TCRdb ran MiXCR on the PCR reads. The sample has more than 150,000 distinct CDR3 sequences, 13% to 15% seen once; the top ten hold 13%. The input for sequencing was PBMCs from the stem cell graft donor, taken from the stem cell graft. These receptors were collected from a human donor who donated a stem cell graft to a child with acute lymphoblastic leukemia.

This CDR3 reads CASSWGGRPSSEQFF. CDR3 DNA: TGTGCCAGCAGCTGGGGGGGGCGTCCATCTTCCGAGCAGTTCTTC. This rearrangement joins TRBV7-6 to TRBJ2-1, with D tentatively TRBD2 (7 bases). Trimming removed 4 bases from V and 10 bases from J, with 20 bases in between. The CDR3 loop spans 15 amino acids. Germline values: CDR1 SGHVS, CDR2 FNYEAQ.

The V call is TRBV5-1, the J call TRBJ1-5; perhaps TRBD1 as D (5 bases). The V end lost 0 bases, the J end lost 5 bases, and 6 bases lay between the germline ends. The CDR3 is made up of 13 amino acids. CDR1 is SGHRS, CDR2 YFSETQ, per germline. The CDR3 bases are TGCGCCAGCAGCTTGGAGGGACATCAGCCCCAGCATTTT. Translating it yields CASSLEGHQPQHF.

This clonotype was seen ten or more times. This chain joins TRBV27 and TRBJ1-1; D is unresolved. The CDR3 totals 10 residues. Per germline, CDR1 MNHEY and CDR2 SMNVEV (reference sequence). Trimming cost V 7 bases and J 4 bases, with 4 bases left between them. CDR3 sequence reads: CASTGTEAFF. The DNA of the CDR3 is TGTGCCAGCACGGGCACTGAAGCTTTCTTT.

In its sample, this clonotype was seen a few times. The chain employs TRBV4-2 and TRBJ2-1, with TRBD2 identical over 10 bases. The CDR3 runs to 15 residues. J lost 3 bases, V lost 4 bases, and 3 bases had no gene match. CDR1 and CDR2 from the germline V gene are LGHNA and YNFKEQ. The CDR3 region is CASSPGLAIYNEQFF. CDR3 bases: TGTGCCAGCAGCCCGGGACTAGCGATCTACAATGAGCAGTTCTTC.

This clonotype was detected many times. This rearrangement joins TRBV12-3 or TRBV12-4 to TRBJ1-5, with D unclear. The CDR3 totals 14 residues. V was trimmed by 2 bases and J by 7 bases, leaving 12 bases between them. CDR3 DNA sequence: TGTGCCAGCAGTTTAAGGGATTACAGCCAGCCCCAGCATTTT. Its translation is CASSLRDYSQPQHF.

This clonotype was observed at least ten times. V usage is TRBV12-3 or TRBV12-4 and J usage is TRBJ2-3; 9 bases fit TRBD2. This CDR3 comprises 17 residues. V gave up 1 base and J gave up 2 bases; unmatched junction bases: 7. DNA for the CDR3: TGTGCCAGCAGTTTAGGGCCTAGCGGGACGTCCACAGATACGCAGTATTTT. It translates to CASSLGPSGTSTDTQYF.

This clonotype was observed at least ten times. CDR3 nucleotide sequence: TGCGCCAGCAGCTTGGAGGTTGGGAGTGAAGCTTTCTTT. It specifies CASSLEVGSEAFF. This chain uses TRBV5-1 with TRBJ1-1; D is unclear. The V gene lost 0 bases and the J gene lost 7 bases, with 10 bases spanning the gap. Germline values: CDR1 SGHRS, CDR2 YFSETQ. This CDR3 has 13 amino acids.

This clonotype was observed many times. This chain uses TRBV7-8 with TRBJ2-1, with 14 bases identical to TRBD2. This CDR3 comprises 15 residues. V lost 5 bases to trimming and J lost 7 bases; unmatched junction nucleotides: 4. Looked up from germline, CDR1 is SGHVS and CDR2 is FQNEAQ. Here the CDR3 reads CASSQGLAGVNEQFF. Written as DNA, the CDR3 is TGTGCCAGCAGCCAGGGACTAGCGGGAGTGAATGAGCAGTTCTTC.

About this clonotype itself: This may stem from a read error, because a much larger clone lies one nucleotide away. The chain is built from TRBV4-2 and TRBJ2-3; D is perhaps TRBD2 (7 bases). The V gene's germline CDR1 is LGHNA and CDR2 YNFKEQ. The CDR3 contains 16 residues. CDR3 in DNA: TGTGCCATCAGCCGTGGGGGGGCGCGGGGCACAGATACGCAGTATTTT. This codes for CAISRGGARGTDTQYF.

The V gene is TRBV5-1, the J gene TRBJ2-7; no definite D call. The V gene lost 0 bases and the J gene lost 6 bases, with 16 bases spanning the gap. The length of the CDR3 is 15 residues. CDR1 and CDR2 from the germline V gene are SGHRS and YFSETQ. The CDR3 DNA reads TGCGCCAGCAGCTTGGAGTTGGGCGAATCTACCGAGCAGTACTTC. Translated: CASSLELGESTEQYF.

The V and J genes are TRBV29-1 and TRBJ2-7; D may match TRBD1 or TRBD2 (5 bases each). The V gene's germline CDR1 is SQVTM and CDR2 ANQGSEA. The CDR3 is 12 amino acids. Trimming pared 4 bases from V and 2 bases from J, leaving 9 bases between. The CDR3 nucleotides are TGCAGCGTTGGGGACGCAGCCTACGAGCAGTACTTC. This codes for CSVGDAAYEQYF.

For this clonotype: A much larger clone differs from this one at a single base, so this may be a read error. The chain is built from TRBV7-2 and TRBJ2-4, with D perhaps TRBD1 (5 bases). The CDR3 runs 14 residues. Germline lookup yields CDR1 SGHTA and CDR2 FQGNSA. The CDR3 spells CGSSLGAGLNIQYF. CDR3 DNA sequence: TGTGGCAGCAGCTTAGGGGCAGGGCTGAACATTCAGTACTTC. The variable domain in full, with the rest retrieved from reference TRBV7-2 and TRBJ2-4, is GAGVSQSPSNKVTEKGKDVELRCDPISGHTALYWYRQSLGQGLEFLIYFQGNSAPDKSGLPSDRFSAERTGGSVSTLTIQRTQQEDSAVYLCGSSLGAGLNIQYFGAGTRLSVL.

The chain carries TRBV5-1 and TRBJ1-1; 12 nucleotides agree with TRBD1. The trim removed 0 bases at V and 4 bases at J, leaving 4 bases unmatched. Germline V gene sequence: CDR1 SGHRS, CDR2 YFSETQ. This CDR3 is built from 16 residues. In DNA form, the CDR3 reads TGCGCCAGCAGCTTGGCGGGGACAGGGGGCGTCACTGAAGCTTTCTTT. Translation gives CASSLAGTGGVTEAFF.

This clonotype was observed at least ten times. The chain couples TRBV5-1 to TRBJ1-1, with 8 bases matching TRBD1. The germline V gene encodes CDR1 SGHRS and CDR2 YFSETQ. V shed 0 bases, J shed 1 base, and the junction held 2 bases outside the gene matches. The CDR3 is made up of 15 amino acids. CDR3 loop: CASSLEGTGNTEAFF. CDR3 bases: TGCGCCAGCAGCTTGGAGGGGACAGGGAACACTGAAGCTTTCTTT.

This clonotype appeared many times. V is TRBV5-1 and J is TRBJ1-2; D uncertain. The length of the CDR3 is 12 residues. The germline V gene has CDR1 SGHRS and CDR2 YFSETQ. Trimming left V 0 bases short and J 4 bases short, with 4 bases between. In DNA, the CDR3 is TGCGCCAGCAGCTTGGAAGGCTATGGCTACACCTTC. Amino acids: CASSLEGYGYTF.